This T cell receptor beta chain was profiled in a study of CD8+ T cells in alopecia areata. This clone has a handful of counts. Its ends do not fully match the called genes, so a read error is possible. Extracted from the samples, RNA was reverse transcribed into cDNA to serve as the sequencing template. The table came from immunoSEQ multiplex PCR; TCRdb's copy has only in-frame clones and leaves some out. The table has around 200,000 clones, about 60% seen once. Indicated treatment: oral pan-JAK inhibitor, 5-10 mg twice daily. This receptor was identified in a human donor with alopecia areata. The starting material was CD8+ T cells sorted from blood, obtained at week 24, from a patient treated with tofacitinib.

The CDR3 DNA reads as TGTGCCAGCAGCCTAGCGGGGGGAGTTCGCTACGAGCAGTACTTC. The encoded protein is CASSLAGGVRYEQYF. The V call is TRBV7-9, the J call TRBJ2-7; TRBD2 matches at 11 bases. The CDR3 loop spans 15 amino acids. Germline V gene data show CDR1 as SEHNR and CDR2 as FQNEAQ (reference sequence).